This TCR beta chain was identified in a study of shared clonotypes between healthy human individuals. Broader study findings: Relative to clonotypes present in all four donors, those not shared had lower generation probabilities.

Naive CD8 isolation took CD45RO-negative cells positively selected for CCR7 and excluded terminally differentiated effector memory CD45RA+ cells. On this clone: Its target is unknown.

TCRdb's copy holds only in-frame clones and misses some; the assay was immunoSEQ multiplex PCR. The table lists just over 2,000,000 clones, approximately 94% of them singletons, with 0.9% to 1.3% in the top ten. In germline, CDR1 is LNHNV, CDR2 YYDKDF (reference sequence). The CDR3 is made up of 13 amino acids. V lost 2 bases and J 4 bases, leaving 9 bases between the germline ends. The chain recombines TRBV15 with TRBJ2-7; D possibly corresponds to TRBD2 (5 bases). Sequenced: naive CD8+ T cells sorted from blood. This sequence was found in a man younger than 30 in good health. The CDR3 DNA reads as TGTGCCACCAGCAGATCTGGCGGGTACGAGCAGTACTTC. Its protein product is CATSRSGGYEQYF.